The rows below give T cell receptor beta chains drawn from one sample of a study of T cells in Graves' hyperthyroidism and ophthalmopathy. MiXCR, run by TCRdb on the multiplex PCR reads, gives a single entry per CDR3 protein. Of 600,000 to 900,000 distinct CDR3 sequences in the sample, about a sixth were seen once. The material sequenced was blood. Every receptor here comes from a man between 18 and 35 years old with Graves' hyperthyroidism. Each CDR3 is given with its conserved first and last residue. The D gene is left open where the match is weak. Clone sizes are given selectively: once, few, many, or a class where the clone is expanded.

v_gene: TRBV12-3/TRBV12-4; j_gene: TRBJ2-7; d_gene: -; abundance: many; CDR3aa: CASSDPVQGIDEQYF; CDR3nt: TGTGCCAGCAGTGATCCGGTGCAGGGGATCGACGAGCAGTACTTC
v_gene: TRBV20-1; j_gene: TRBJ2-5; d_gene: TRBD2; abundance: -; CDR3aa: CSASLLAGGQETQYF; CDR3nt: TGCAGTGCTAGTTTGCTAGCGGGAGGACAAGAGACCCAGTACTTC
v_gene: TRBV5-1; j_gene: TRBJ2-2; d_gene: -; abundance: many; CDR3aa: CASSRGQIDTGELFF; CDR3nt: TGCGCCAGCAGCCGCGGACAGATCGACACCGGGGAGCTGTTTTTT
v_gene: TRBV28; j_gene: TRBJ2-7; d_gene: -; abundance: -; CDR3aa: CANADIFGEQYF; CDR3nt: TGTGCCAACGCAGACATCTTTGGCGAGCAGTACTTC
v_gene: TRBV13; j_gene: TRBJ2-1; d_gene: -; abundance: many; CDR3aa: CASSPPRSYNEQFF; CDR3nt: TGTGCCAGCAGCCCACCCCGCTCCTACAATGAGCAGTTCTTC
v_gene: TRBV7-3; j_gene: TRBJ1-2; d_gene: -; abundance: -; CDR3aa: CASSRGGSNGYTF; CDR3nt: TGTGCCAGCAGCCGAGGAGGCTCCAATGGCTACACCTTC
v_gene: TRBV7-8; j_gene: TRBJ2-1; d_gene: TRBD2; abundance: many; CDR3aa: CASSSGLAGLYNEQFF; CDR3nt: TGTGCCAGCAGCTCGGGACTAGCGGGACTTTACAATGAGCAGTTCTTC
v_gene: TRBV24-1; j_gene: TRBJ2-5; d_gene: -; abundance: -; CDR3aa: CATSDSDNQETQYF; CDR3nt: TGTGCCACCAGTGATTCCGACAACCAAGAGACCCAGTACTTC
v_gene: TRBV5-1; j_gene: TRBJ2-7; d_gene: TRBD1; abundance: -; CDR3aa: CASRRDSHYEQYF; CDR3nt: TGCGCCAGCAGAAGGGACAGCCACTACGAGCAGTACTTC
v_gene: TRBV20-1; j_gene: TRBJ2-1; d_gene: TRBD1; abundance: few; CDR3aa: CSARDMERQGAFSYNEQFF; CDR3nt: TGCAGTGCTAGAGATATGGAAAGACAGGGGGCTTTCTCCTACAATGAGCAGTTCTTC
v_gene: TRBV28; j_gene: TRBJ2-3; d_gene: -; abundance: many; CDR3aa: CASSLAMKDTQYF; CDR3nt: TGTGCCAGCAGTTTAGCGATGAAGGATACGCAGTATTTT
v_gene: TRBV6-1; j_gene: TRBJ2-1; d_gene: -; abundance: many; CDR3aa: CASSEARTGAGDEQFF; CDR3nt: TGTGCCAGCAGTGAAGCGCGTACAGGGGCGGGGGATGAGCAGTTCTTC
v_gene: TRBV5-1; j_gene: TRBJ2-5; d_gene: TRBD2; abundance: few; CDR3aa: CASSPRTSGTAETQYF; CDR3nt: TGCGCCAGCAGCCCCAGGACTAGCGGGACTGCAGAGACCCAGTACTTC
v_gene: TRBV28; j_gene: TRBJ2-3; d_gene: TRBD2; abundance: many; CDR3aa: CASSLFPLAGLTDTQYF; CDR3nt: TGTGCCAGCAGTTTATTCCCACTAGCGGGACTCACAGATACGCAGTATTTT
v_gene: TRBV20-1; j_gene: TRBJ1-5; d_gene: -; abundance: many; CDR3aa: CSARDGARGQPQHF; CDR3nt: TGCAGTGCTAGAGATGGGGCAAGAGGACAGCCCCAGCATTTT
v_gene: TRBV20-1; j_gene: TRBJ2-1; d_gene: TRBD2; abundance: few; CDR3aa: CSARAGTSGRKSSYNEQFF; CDR3nt: TGCAGTGCTAGAGCAGGGACTAGCGGGAGAAAGAGCTCCTACAATGAGCAGTTCTTC
v_gene: TRBV20-1; j_gene: TRBJ1-5; d_gene: -; abundance: -; CDR3aa: CSASRTALSNQPQHF; CDR3nt: TGCAGTGCTTCAAGGACAGCTCTTAGCAATCAGCCCCAGCATTTT
v_gene: TRBV28; j_gene: TRBJ2-1; d_gene: TRBD1; abundance: many; CDR3aa: CASSLTGTGVEQFF; CDR3nt: TGTGCCAGCAGTTTAACCGGGACAGGGGTTGAGCAGTTCTTC
v_gene: TRBV6-2/TRBV6-3; j_gene: TRBJ2-5; d_gene: TRBD2; abundance: many; CDR3aa: CASSYLGSGSGQETQYF; CDR3nt: TGTGCCAGCAGTTACCTAGGTAGCGGGAGTGGCCAAGAGACCCAGTACTTC
v_gene: TRBV6-1; j_gene: TRBJ2-3; d_gene: TRBD2; abundance: -; CDR3aa: CASRRLAGEADTQYF; CDR3nt: TGTGCCAGCAGAAGACTAGCGGGAGAGGCAGATACGCAGTATTTT
v_gene: TRBV11-3; j_gene: TRBJ2-5; d_gene: -; abundance: -; CDR3aa: CASTAWGVETQYF; CDR3nt: TGTGCCAGCACCGCGTGGGGAGTTGAGACCCAGTACTTC
v_gene: TRBV2; j_gene: TRBJ1-2; d_gene: TRBD1; abundance: -; CDR3aa: CASGWDSTHGYTF; CDR3nt: TGTGCCAGCGGTTGGGACAGCACCCATGGCTACACCTTC
v_gene: TRBV2; j_gene: TRBJ2-7; d_gene: -; abundance: many; CDR3aa: CASNQESRPYEQYF; CDR3nt: TGTGCCAGCAATCAAGAGAGTCGACCCTACGAGCAGTACTTC
v_gene: TRBV20-1; j_gene: TRBJ2-1; d_gene: -; abundance: many; CDR3aa: CSARGPTFPAGNEQFF; CDR3nt: TGCAGTGCTAGAGGTCCAACTTTTCCAGCGGGTAATGAGCAGTTCTTC
v_gene: TRBV19; j_gene: TRBJ2-1; d_gene: -; abundance: -; CDR3aa: CASSIQRQYNEQFF; CDR3nt: TGTGCCAGTAGTATACAGCGTCAGTACAATGAGCAGTTCTTC
v_gene: TRBV6-1; j_gene: TRBJ2-5; d_gene: TRBD2; abundance: many; CDR3aa: CASSVTGTTRGPRQYF; CDR3nt: TGTGCCAGCAGTGTGACCGGGACTACCCGAGGGCCTCGTCAGTACTTC
v_gene: TRBV3-1; j_gene: TRBJ1-4; d_gene: TRBD1; abundance: many; CDR3aa: CASSQPDRGDEKLFF; CDR3nt: TGTGCCAGCAGCCAACCAGACAGGGGTGATGAAAAACTGTTTTTT
v_gene: TRBV5-6; j_gene: TRBJ2-3; d_gene: -; abundance: few; CDR3aa: CASSLFPLGTDTQYF; CDR3nt: TGTGCCAGCAGCTTATTCCCCCTGGGCACAGATACGCAGTATTTT
v_gene: TRBV5-1; j_gene: TRBJ2-3; d_gene: TRBD2; abundance: few; CDR3aa: CASSPAAGGRPDTQYF; CDR3nt: TGCGCCAGCAGCCCCGCAGCGGGAGGCCGTCCAGATACGCAGTATTTT
v_gene: TRBV5-1; j_gene: TRBJ2-1; d_gene: -; abundance: many; CDR3aa: CASSFGDNRNEQFF; CDR3nt: TGCGCCAGCAGCTTCGGGGACAACCGGAATGAGCAGTTCTTC
v_gene: TRBV12-3/TRBV12-4; j_gene: TRBJ2-2; d_gene: -; abundance: few; CDR3aa: CASSLTGERDPNTGELFF; CDR3nt: TGTGCCAGCAGTTTAACGGGAGAGAGAGATCCGAACACCGGGGAGCTGTTTTTT
v_gene: TRBV2; j_gene: TRBJ2-7; d_gene: TRBD1; abundance: many; CDR3aa: CASSVPRDRRSYEQYF; CDR3nt: TGTGCCAGCAGTGTGCCCCGGGACAGGAGGTCCTACGAGCAGTACTTC
v_gene: TRBV20-1; j_gene: TRBJ2-7; d_gene: TRBD2; abundance: few; CDR3aa: CSARDTSGRAPMYEQYF; CDR3nt: TGCAGTGCTAGGGACACTAGCGGGAGGGCCCCAATGTACGAGCAGTACTTC
v_gene: TRBV18; j_gene: TRBJ2-1; d_gene: -; abundance: many; CDR3aa: CASSPPSNSYNEQFF; CDR3nt: TGTGCCAGCTCACCTCCTAGCAACTCCTACAATGAGCAGTTCTTC
v_gene: TRBV15; j_gene: TRBJ2-2; d_gene: -; abundance: few; CDR3aa: CATSRDGIAGELFF; CDR3nt: TGTGCCACCAGCAGAGACGGGATAGCGGGGGAGCTGTTTTTT
v_gene: TRBV12-3/TRBV12-4; j_gene: TRBJ2-2; d_gene: TRBD1; abundance: many; CDR3aa: CASRGTGGTGELFF; CDR3nt: TGTGCCAGCAGGGGGACAGGGGGCACCGGGGAGCTGTTTTTT
v_gene: TRBV10-3; j_gene: TRBJ1-1; d_gene: TRBD1; abundance: -; CDR3aa: CATGAGQGYSNTEAFF; CDR3nt: TGTGCCACCGGGGCGGGACAGGGGTATTCGAACACTGAAGCTTTCTTT
v_gene: TRBV7-3; j_gene: TRBJ2-2; d_gene: -; abundance: many; CDR3aa: CASSFTPTGELFF; CDR3nt: TGTGCCAGCAGCTTTACCCCCACCGGGGAGCTGTTTTTT
v_gene: TRBV20-1; j_gene: TRBJ2-5; d_gene: -; abundance: -; CDR3aa: CSARDHLGETQYF; CDR3nt: TGCAGTGCTAGAGACCATTTAGGAGAGACCCAGTACTTC
v_gene: TRBV28; j_gene: TRBJ2-7; d_gene: TRBD2; abundance: -; CDR3aa: CASSFPIKGTSGGNYEQYF; CDR3nt: TGTGCCAGCAGTTTCCCAATTAAGGGGACTAGCGGGGGAAACTACGAGCAGTACTTC
v_gene: TRBV7-9; j_gene: TRBJ2-7; d_gene: -; abundance: -; CDR3aa: CASSLSTGSSYEQYF; CDR3nt: TGTGCCAGCAGCTTATCAACGGGAAGCTCCTACGAGCAGTACTTC
v_gene: TRBV29-1; j_gene: TRBJ2-5; d_gene: TRBD1; abundance: few; CDR3aa: CSVVRTGGGETQYF; CDR3nt: TGCAGCGTTGTGAGGACAGGGGGCGGAGAGACCCAGTACTTC
v_gene: TRBV29-1; j_gene: TRBJ2-7; d_gene: TRBD1; abundance: many; CDR3aa: CSVRQGLSSYEQYF; CDR3nt: TGCAGCGTTAGACAGGGGCTAAGCTCCTACGAGCAGTACTTC
v_gene: TRBV7-9; j_gene: TRBJ1-2; d_gene: TRBD1; abundance: many; CDR3aa: CASSLGQGNRYTF; CDR3nt: TGTGCCAGCAGCCTTGGACAGGGGAATCGCTACACCTTC
v_gene: TRBV9; j_gene: TRBJ2-7; d_gene: TRBD1; abundance: -; CDR3aa: CASSVGTGVNEQYF; CDR3nt: TGTGCCAGCAGCGTTGGTACAGGGGTTAACGAGCAGTACTTC
v_gene: TRBV20-1; j_gene: TRBJ2-7; d_gene: TRBD1; abundance: many; CDR3aa: CSASSDRSSYEQYF; CDR3nt: TGCAGTGCTAGTTCGGACAGGAGCTCCTACGAGCAGTACTTC
v_gene: TRBV28; j_gene: TRBJ1-5; d_gene: TRBD1; abundance: -; CDR3aa: CASSFGAGGWSNQPQHF; CDR3nt: TGTGCCAGCAGTTTCGGGGCAGGGGGCTGGAGCAATCAGCCCCAGCATTTT
v_gene: TRBV6-1; j_gene: TRBJ2-7; d_gene: -; abundance: many; CDR3aa: CASTQAGSTLSYEQYF; CDR3nt: TGTGCCAGCACCCAGGCAGGGAGTACTCTGTCCTACGAGCAGTACTTC
v_gene: TRBV5-1; j_gene: TRBJ2-3; d_gene: -; abundance: many; CDR3aa: CASSSPTDTQYF; CDR3nt: TGTGCCAGCAGTTCGCCGACAGATACGCAGTATTTT
v_gene: TRBV28; j_gene: TRBJ1-4; d_gene: TRBD1; abundance: few; CDR3aa: CASRETGIATNEKLFF; CDR3nt: TGTGCCAGCAGGGAGACAGGGATTGCAACTAATGAAAAACTGTTTTTT
v_gene: TRBV6-5; j_gene: TRBJ2-2; d_gene: TRBD1; abundance: few; CDR3aa: CASSYSLGQITGELFF; CDR3nt: TGTGCCAGCAGTTACTCGTTGGGACAGATAACCGGGGAGCTGTTTTTT